These 4 T cell receptor beta chains originate from one sample sequenced in a study of glioma-infiltrating T cells after dendritic cell vaccination. Here immunoSEQ multiplex PCR was the method, and the copy in TCRdb shows in-frame clones only, minus some. The sample contains roughly 23,000 clones, roughly 78% of which appear only once. The sample in question was blood, obtained before dendritic cell vaccination. The receptors were sampled from a human donor with glioblastoma.

V and J are TRBV7-3 and TRBJ2-3, with 9 bases lining up with TRBD2. The CDR3 has 16 residues. J was trimmed by 4 bases and V by 3 bases; bases with no gene match: 8. Germline assignment: CDR1 SGHTA and CDR2 FQGTGA. The CDR3: CASSLLREGWADTQYF. The DNA of the CDR3 is TGTGCCAGCAGCTTGTTGCGGGAGGGGTGGGCAGATACGCAGTATTTT.

This rearrangement joins TRBV11-3 to TRBJ2-7; the match to TRBD2 covers 8 bases. Germline lookup yields CDR1 SGHNT and CDR2 YENEEA. Trimming took 5 bases from V and 7 from J; bases not matched to a gene: 7. The CDR3 extends over 13 amino acids. CDR3 protein: CASSLDSGGEQYF. The DNA of the CDR3 is TGTGCCAGCAGCCTCGACTCGGGGGGGGAGCAGTACTTC.

The J gene is TRBJ1-2, the V gene TRBV6-5; D is unresolved. CDR1 and CDR2 from the germline V gene are MNHEY and SVGAGI. This CDR3 spans 12 amino acids. Between the trimmed V and J ends, which lost 6 bases and 4 bases, there was a span of 9 bases. The CDR3 region has the DNA TGTGCCAGCAGGGCCAGGCCCTATGGCTACACCTTC. As protein: CASRARPYGYTF.

The chain employs TRBV9 and TRBJ2-7; no definite D call. V dropped 0 bases and J dropped 2 bases, with 9 bases sitting between them. Germline V lookup: CDR1 SGDLS, CDR2 YYNGEE. This CDR3 contains 14 residues. This chain's CDR3 is CASSVGGPAYEQYF. The CDR3 nucleotides are TGTGCCAGCAGCGTAGGAGGTCCTGCCTACGAGCAGTACTTC. Full variable domain (outside the CDR3, taken from reference TRBV9 and TRBJ2-7): DSGVTQTPKHLITATGQRVTLRCSPRSGDLSVYWYQQSLDQGLQFLIQYYNGEERAKGNILERFSAQQFPDLHSELNLSSLELGDSALYFCASSVGGPAYEQYFGPGTRLTVT.